A single sample is the source of the 21 T cell receptor beta chains below, sequenced in a study of shared clonotypes between healthy human individuals. Profiled with immunoSEQ multiplex PCR; TCRdb holds only in-frame clones, not every one. The sample lists 2 million to 3 million clones; approximately 94% were seen once. Sequencing was done on a sample of naive CD4+ T cells from PBMCs. The subset is: CD45RA+ positively selected. Receptors originate from a man younger than 30 in good health. Some clones in this sample may be carry-over from other donors' samples.

The table lists this clone with a count of one. The V call is TRBV25-1, the J call TRBJ2-3; 7 bases line up with TRBD1. Per germline, CDR1 MGHDK and CDR2 SYGVNS. Trimming at V came to 5 bases and at J to 2 bases, leaving 10 bases not matched to a gene. The CDR3 extends over 16 amino acids. CDR3 amino acids: CASSLHGGQSTDTQYF. The CDR3 bases are TGTGCCAGCAGTCTCCATGGGGGACAGTCCACAGATACGCAGTATTTT.

A single count supports this clone. In nucleotides, the CDR3 is TGTGCCACCAGCAGGTCCCCCCCTGCTGAGCAGTTCTTC. Protein sequence: CATSRSPPAEQFF. The V call is TRBV15, the J call TRBJ2-1; D call uncertain. V was shortened by 3 bases and J by 9 bases, with 12 bases between the two germline ends. CDR3 length: 13 residues. The germline CDR1 and CDR2 sequences are LNHNV and YYDKDF (reference sequence). Full variable domain (rest looked up from reference TRBV15 and TRBJ2-1): DAMVIQNPRYQVTQFGKPVTLSCSQTLNHNVMYWYQQKSSQAPKLLFHYYDKDFNNEADTPDNFQSRRPNTSFCFLDIRSPGLGDTAMYLCATSRSPPAEQFFGPGTRLTVL.

The CDR3 is CASSLTGASGTTEAFF. The CDR3 coding sequence is TGCGCCAGCAGCTTGACCGGGGCGAGTGGCACCACTGAAGCTTTCTTT. The chain uses TRBV5-1 and TRBJ1-1; possibly TRBD1 for D (5 bases). The CDR3 contains 16 residues. V gave up 1 base and J gave up 4 bases, with 17 bases separating them. The germline CDR1 and CDR2 sequences are SGHRS and YFSETQ. The variable domain in full, with the rest retrieved from reference TRBV5-1 and TRBJ1-1, is KAGVTQTPRYLIKTRGQQVTLSCSPISGHRSVSWYQQTPGQGLQFLFEYFSETQRNKGNFPGRFSGRQFSNSRSEMNVSTLELGDSALYLCASSLTGASGTTEAFFGQGTRLTVV.

The chain combines TRBV11-2 with TRBJ2-1, with D possibly TRBD2 on 5 matching bases. From germline, CDR1 is SGHAT and CDR2 FQNNGV. Trimming left V 1 base short and J 1 base short, with 8 bases between. This CDR3 comprises 15 residues. Here the CDR3 reads CASSLGSGSYNEQFF. The CDR3 DNA reads as TGTGCCAGCAGCTTAGGATCGGGATCCTACAATGAGCAGTTCTTC.

This clone turned up a few times. The rearrangement links TRBV28 to TRBJ2-1, with TRBD2 matching over 10 bases. The CDR3 contains 14 residues. Germline V gene data show CDR1 as MDHEN and CDR2 as SYDVKM. V trimming: 8 bases; J trimming: 7 bases; junction bases outside the gene matches: 8. CDR3 amino acids: CASAPAGGRNEQFF. The CDR3 region has the DNA TGTGCCAGCGCCCCAGCGGGAGGGCGTAATGAGCAGTTCTTC.

As regards this clone: Other DNA sequences within the sample encode an identical CDR3. This sequence joins TRBV19 and TRBJ1-2; 7 bases agree with TRBD1. From germline, CDR1 is LNHDA and CDR2 SQIVND (reference sequence). Unmatched junction bases numbered 5, after V lost 8 bases and J lost 2 bases. This CDR3 contains 13 residues. The CDR3 bases are TGTGCCAGTTCTAGGGACAGAAACTATGGCTACACCTTC. Translation gives CASSRDRNYGYTF. Variable domain in full (rest from reference TRBV19 and TRBJ1-2): DGGITQSPKYLFRKEGQNVTLSCEQNLNHDAMYWYRQDPGQGLRLIYYSQIVNDFQKGDIAEGYSVSREKKESFPLTVTSAQKNPTAFYLCASSRDRNYGYTFGSGTRLTVV.

Regarding this clone: Different DNA sequences within this sample yield the same CDR3. The rearrangement uses TRBV6-5 and TRBJ2-7; D possibly corresponds to TRBD1 (6 bases). The CDR3 runs to 12 residues. Trimming shortened V by 5 bases and J by 4 bases, and 9 bases separated the two germline ends. The V gene's germline CDR1 is MNHEY and CDR2 SVGAGI. The CDR3 bases are TGTGCCAGCAGTCCACAGGGATACGAGCAGTACTTC. Amino acids: CASSPQGYEQYF.

The CDR3 DNA is TGTGCCAGCTCAGCCTTGGGGGACACTGAAGCTTTCTTT. Its translation: CASSALGDTEAFF. The gene calls are TRBV18 and TRBJ1-1; perhaps TRBD1 as D (5 bases). V lost 5 bases and J 3 bases, leaving 10 bases between the germline ends. This CDR3 is 13 amino acids long. From germline, CDR1 is KGHSH and CDR2 LQKENI.

The chain carries TRBV4-2 and TRBJ2-4; 8 bases are shared with TRBD2. The CDR3 runs 19 residues. With 0 bases clipped from V and 0 bases from J, the junction kept 10 bases outside the gene matches. Germline V gives CDR1 LGHNA, CDR2 YNFKEQ. The CDR3: CASSQDLVTSVLAKNIQYF. The CDR3 DNA is TGTGCCAGCAGCCAAGACCTAGTGACTAGCGTTCTAGCCAAAAACATTCAGTACTTC.

The rearrangement uses TRBV11-2 and TRBJ2-3; TRBD1 matches 7 bases. This CDR3 is 15 amino acids long. Germline lookup yields CDR1 SGHAT and CDR2 FQNNGV. J was trimmed by 0 bases and V by 2 bases; bases with no gene match: 2. CDR3 loop: CASSLRGQSTDTQYF. The CDR3 DNA reads TGTGCCAGCAGCTTAAGGGGACAGAGCACAGATACGCAGTATTTT.

The chain recombines TRBV11-3 with TRBJ2-5; D may be TRBD1 (6 bases). CDR1 and CDR2 (germline): SGHNT, YENEEA. V lost 1 base to trimming and J lost 3 bases, with 12 bases between them. The CDR3 length is 15 residues. CDR3 residues: CASSLGRDIKETQYF. CDR3 bases: TGTGCCAGCAGCTTAGGCCGGGACATAAAAGAGACCCAGTACTTC.

The rearrangement links TRBV29-1 to TRBJ2-1, with 7 bases that match TRBD2. CDR3 length equals 12 residues. Germline V gene sequence: CDR1 SQVTM, CDR2 ANQGSEA. The J segment lost 8 bases and the V segment lost 4 bases, leaving 5 bases of the junction unmatched. The CDR3 sequence: CSVGLAGDEQFF. The CDR3 DNA reads as TGCAGCGTTGGACTAGCAGGCGATGAGCAGTTCTTC.

V gene TRBV5-1 combines with J gene TRBJ2-7, with D perhaps assigned TRBD1 or TRBD2 (5 bases each). This CDR3 has 15 amino acids. Germline-derived CDR1 and CDR2 are SGHRS and YFSETQ. Trimming left V 3 bases short and J 4 bases short, with 17 bases between. In nucleotides, the CDR3 is TGCGCCAGCAGCTCCCTTGCTGGGGGTGGGTACGAGCAGTACTTC. Protein sequence: CASSSLAGGGYEQYF.

The count of this clone is one. The chain employs TRBV18 and TRBJ1-4; D is unclear. CDR3 length: 13 amino acids. The V and J ends lost 2 bases and 6 bases respectively, with 7 bases between them. Germline lookup yields CDR1 KGHSH and CDR2 LQKENI. The CDR3 DNA reads as TGTGCCAGCTCACCAGGCATCGATGAAAAACTGTTTTTT. Encoded protein: CASSPGIDEKLFF.

CDR3: CASRPGSKGNQPQHF. The CDR3, as DNA: TGTGCCAGCAGGCCTGGTTCAAAAGGGAATCAGCCCCAGCATTTT. The genes are TRBV6-5 and TRBJ1-5; no reliable D call. There are 15 residues in the CDR3. Germline CDR1 MNHEY, CDR2 SVGAGI. The V and J ends lost 6 bases and 4 bases respectively, with 16 bases between them.

The chain uses TRBV5-8 and TRBJ1-5; D remains unclear. Germline V gene data show CDR1 as SGHTS and CDR2 as YDEGEE. This CDR3 spans 17 amino acids. V gave up 1 base and J gave up 3 bases, with 17 bases separating them. The CDR3 DNA sequence: TGTGCCAGCAGCTTGAGTAATGGATTTCTGGACAATCAGCCCCAGCATTTT. Translated: CASSLSNGFLDNQPQHF.

Here the CDR3 reads CSTRTGTLNTEAFF. DNA of the CDR3: TGCAGCACTCGGACAGGGACCTTGAACACTGAAGCTTTCTTT. The J gene is TRBJ1-1, the V gene TRBV29-1; 8 bases fit TRBD1. The CDR3 totals 14 residues. V lost 8 bases, J lost 0 bases, and 8 bases stayed unmatched. In germline, CDR1 is SQVTM, CDR2 ANQGSEA.

The chain has TRBV9 and TRBJ2-3; D assignment may be TRBD1 or TRBD2 (5 bases each). The V end lost 0 bases, the J end lost 0 bases, and 8 bases lay between the germline ends. This CDR3 region has 15 residues. Germline V lookup: CDR1 SGDLS, CDR2 YYNGEE. CDR3 residues: CASSVGGISTDTQYF. CDR3 sequence (DNA): TGTGCCAGCAGCGTAGGGGGGATCAGCACAGATACGCAGTATTTT.

This clone came up once. The chain uses TRBV6-1 and TRBJ1-5; no reliable D call. V shed 2 bases and J shed 3 bases, with 11 bases lying between them. The CDR3 has 15 amino acids. Germline CDR1 is MNHNS and CDR2 is SASEGT. CDR3 nucleotide sequence: TGTGCCAGCAGTGAAATGGGAACCCTCAATCAGCCCCAGCATTTT. Encoded protein: CASSEMGTLNQPQHF.

V and J are TRBV5-4 and TRBJ2-3, with D maybe TRBD1 (5 bases). The V end was cut by 4 bases, the J end by 4 bases, with 13 bases between. Germline V gene sequence: CDR1 SGHNT, CDR2 YYREEE (reference sequence). The CDR3 runs 14 residues. The DNA for the CDR3 is TGTGCCAGCAGCCTCCCCCTCAGGGCAGATACGCAGTATTTT. It encodes CASSLPLRADTQYF. Looking up the rest from reference TRBV5-4 and TRBJ2-3 gives the full variable domain: ETGVTQSPTHLIKTRGQQVTLRCSSQSGHNTVSWYQQALGQGPQFIFQYYREEENGRGNFPPRFSGLQFPNYSSELNVNALELDDSALYLCASSLPLRADTQYFGPGTRLTVL.

This rearrangement joins TRBV19 to TRBJ1-2; TRBD1 matches at 7 bases. This CDR3 contains 13 residues. V was pared by 6 bases and J by 5 bases, with 6 bases of the junction left unmatched. Germline loops: CDR1 LNHDA, CDR2 SQIVND (reference sequence). CDR3 sequence reads: CASRPGTVYGYTF. Here the CDR3 DNA reads TGTGCCAGTAGGCCCGGGACAGTATATGGCTACACCTTC.